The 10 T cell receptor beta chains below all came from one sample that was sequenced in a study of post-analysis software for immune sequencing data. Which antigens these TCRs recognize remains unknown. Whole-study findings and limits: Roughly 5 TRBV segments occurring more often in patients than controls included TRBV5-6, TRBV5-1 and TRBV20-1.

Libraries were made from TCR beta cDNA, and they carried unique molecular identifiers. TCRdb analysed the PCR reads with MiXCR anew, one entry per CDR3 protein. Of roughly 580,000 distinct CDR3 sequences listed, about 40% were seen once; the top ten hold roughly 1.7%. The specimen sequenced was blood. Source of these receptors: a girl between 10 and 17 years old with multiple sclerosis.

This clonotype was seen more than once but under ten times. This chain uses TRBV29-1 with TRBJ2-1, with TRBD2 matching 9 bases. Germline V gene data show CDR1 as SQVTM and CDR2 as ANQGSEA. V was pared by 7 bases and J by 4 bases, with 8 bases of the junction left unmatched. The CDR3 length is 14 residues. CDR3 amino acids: CSGTLLAGYNEQFF. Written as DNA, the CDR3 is TGCAGCGGGACATTGCTAGCGGGATACAATGAGCAGTTCTTC.

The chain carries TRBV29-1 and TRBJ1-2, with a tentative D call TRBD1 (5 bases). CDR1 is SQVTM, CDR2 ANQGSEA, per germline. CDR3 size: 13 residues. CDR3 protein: CTARLSRDYGYTF. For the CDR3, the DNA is TGCACCGCCCGCCTTAGCAGGGACTATGGCTACACCTTC.

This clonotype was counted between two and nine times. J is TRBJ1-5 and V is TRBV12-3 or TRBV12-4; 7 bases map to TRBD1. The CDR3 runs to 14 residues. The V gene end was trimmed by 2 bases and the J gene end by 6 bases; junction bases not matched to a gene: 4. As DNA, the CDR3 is TGTGCCAGCAGTTTAAAGAGGGGGCGTCAGCCCCAGCATTTT. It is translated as CASSLKRGRQPQHF.

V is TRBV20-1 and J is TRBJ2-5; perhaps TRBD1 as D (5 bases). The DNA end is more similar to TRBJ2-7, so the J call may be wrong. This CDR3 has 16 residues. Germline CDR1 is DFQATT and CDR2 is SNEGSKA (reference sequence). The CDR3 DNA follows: TGCAGTGCTAGGGCCCCAGGCAGGGCACCTACCCGCGAGCAGTACTTC. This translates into CSARAPGRAPTREQYF.

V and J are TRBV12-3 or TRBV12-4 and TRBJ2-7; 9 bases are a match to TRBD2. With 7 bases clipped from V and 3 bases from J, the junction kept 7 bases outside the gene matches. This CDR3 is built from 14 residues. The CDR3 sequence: CASTLSSGNYEQYF. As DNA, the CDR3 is TGTGCCAGCACCCTTTCTAGCGGGAACTACGAGCAGTACTTC.

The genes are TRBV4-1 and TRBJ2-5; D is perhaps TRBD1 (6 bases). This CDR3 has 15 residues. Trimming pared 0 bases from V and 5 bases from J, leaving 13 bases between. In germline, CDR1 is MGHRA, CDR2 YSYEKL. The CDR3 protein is CASSQDRGTVETQYF. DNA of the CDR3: TGCGCCAGCAGCCAAGACAGGGGTACGGTGGAGACCCAGTACTTC.

The CDR3 region has the DNA TGTGCCAGCAGCCGTGATGTACGCAATGAGCAGTTCTTC. Its protein is CASSRDVRNEQFF. The chain uses TRBV12-3 or TRBV12-4 and TRBJ2-1; D gene unclear. The ends were cut back, 6 bases at V and 6 bases at J, with 12 bases in the middle. CDR3 length: 13 amino acids.

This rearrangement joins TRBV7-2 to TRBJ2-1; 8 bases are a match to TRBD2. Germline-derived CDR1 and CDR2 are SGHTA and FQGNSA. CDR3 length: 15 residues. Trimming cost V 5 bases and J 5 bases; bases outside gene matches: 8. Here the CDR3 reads CASSPAGGVNNEQFF. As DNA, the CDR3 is TGTGCCAGCAGCCCGGCCGGGGGGGTCAACAATGAGCAGTTCTTC. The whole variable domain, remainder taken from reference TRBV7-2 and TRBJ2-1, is GAGVSQSPSNKVTEKGKDVELRCDPISGHTALYWYRQSLGQGLEFLIYFQGNSAPDKSGLPSDRFSAERTGGSVSTLTIQRTQQEDSAVYLCASSPAGGVNNEQFFGPGTRLTVL.

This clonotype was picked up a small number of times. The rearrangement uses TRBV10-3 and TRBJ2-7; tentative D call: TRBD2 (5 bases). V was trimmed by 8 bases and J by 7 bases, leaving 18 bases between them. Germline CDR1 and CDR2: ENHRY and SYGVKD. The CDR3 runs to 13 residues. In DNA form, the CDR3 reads TGTGCCATCCTCGTCGGAACTACTAGGGAGCAGTACTTC. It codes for CAILVGTTREQYF.

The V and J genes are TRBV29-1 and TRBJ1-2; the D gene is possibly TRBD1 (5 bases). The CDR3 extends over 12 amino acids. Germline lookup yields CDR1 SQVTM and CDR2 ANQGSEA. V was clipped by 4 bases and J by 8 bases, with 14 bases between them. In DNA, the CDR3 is TGCAGCGTTGGGGAGGGGAATGGGGGCTACACCTTC. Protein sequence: CSVGEGNGGYTF.